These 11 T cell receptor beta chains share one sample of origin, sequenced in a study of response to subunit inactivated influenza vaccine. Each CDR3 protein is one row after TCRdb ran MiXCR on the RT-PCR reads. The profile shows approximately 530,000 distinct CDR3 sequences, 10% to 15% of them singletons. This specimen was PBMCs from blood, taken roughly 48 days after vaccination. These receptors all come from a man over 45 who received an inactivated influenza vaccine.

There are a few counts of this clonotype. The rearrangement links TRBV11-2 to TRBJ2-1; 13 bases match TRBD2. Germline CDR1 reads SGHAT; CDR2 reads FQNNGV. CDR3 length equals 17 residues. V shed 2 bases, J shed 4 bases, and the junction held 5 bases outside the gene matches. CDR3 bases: TGTGCCAGCAGCTTACATCGGACTAGCGGGGGATACAATGAGCAGTTCTTC. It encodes CASSLHRTSGGYNEQFF.

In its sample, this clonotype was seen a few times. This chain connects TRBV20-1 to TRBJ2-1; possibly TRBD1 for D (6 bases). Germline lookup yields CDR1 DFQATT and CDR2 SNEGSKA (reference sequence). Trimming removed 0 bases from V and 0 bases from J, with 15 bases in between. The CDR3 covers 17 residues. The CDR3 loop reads CSARDRVTGISYNEQFF. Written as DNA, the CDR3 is TGCAGTGCTAGAGATCGGGTTACAGGGATCTCCTACAATGAGCAGTTCTTC.

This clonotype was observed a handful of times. The CDR3 coding sequence is TGTGCCAGCAGTTCCAGCCGGGACGCCTACGAGCAGTACTTC. Translating gives CASSSSRDAYEQYF. The rearrangement links TRBV6-5 to TRBJ2-7, with D tentatively TRBD1 or TRBD2 (5 bases each). Trimming stripped 4 bases from V and 2 bases from J, with 12 bases between. The CDR3 runs to 14 residues. Germline CDR1 reads MNHEY; CDR2 reads SVGAGI.

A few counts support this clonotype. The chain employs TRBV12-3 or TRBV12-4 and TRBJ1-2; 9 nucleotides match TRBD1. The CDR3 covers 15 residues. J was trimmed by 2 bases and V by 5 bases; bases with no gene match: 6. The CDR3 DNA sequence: TGTGCCAGCAGTGAAACAGGGGGCGGGAACTATGGCTACACCTTC. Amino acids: CASSETGGGNYGYTF.

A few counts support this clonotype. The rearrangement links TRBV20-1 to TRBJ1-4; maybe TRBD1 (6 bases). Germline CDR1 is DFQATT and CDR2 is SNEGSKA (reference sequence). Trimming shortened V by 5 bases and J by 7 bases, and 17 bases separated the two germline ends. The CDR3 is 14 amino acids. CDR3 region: CSAPAGGLFEKLFF. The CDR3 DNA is TGCAGTGCTCCCGCCGGGGGGCTTTTTGAAAAACTGTTTTTT.

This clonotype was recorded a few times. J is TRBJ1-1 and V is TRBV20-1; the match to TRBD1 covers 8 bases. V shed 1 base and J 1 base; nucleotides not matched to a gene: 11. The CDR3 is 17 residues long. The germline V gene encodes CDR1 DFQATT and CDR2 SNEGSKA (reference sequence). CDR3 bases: TGCAGTGCTAGAGTCAGTCGGACAGGGAGTCGGAACACTGAAGCTTTCTTT. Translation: CSARVSRTGSRNTEAFF.

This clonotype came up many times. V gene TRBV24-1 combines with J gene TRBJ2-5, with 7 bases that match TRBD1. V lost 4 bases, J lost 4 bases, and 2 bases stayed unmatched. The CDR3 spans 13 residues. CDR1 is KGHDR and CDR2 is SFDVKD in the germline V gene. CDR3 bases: TGTGCCACCAGTGACTACAGGGGAGAGACCCAGTACTTC. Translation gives CATSDYRGETQYF.

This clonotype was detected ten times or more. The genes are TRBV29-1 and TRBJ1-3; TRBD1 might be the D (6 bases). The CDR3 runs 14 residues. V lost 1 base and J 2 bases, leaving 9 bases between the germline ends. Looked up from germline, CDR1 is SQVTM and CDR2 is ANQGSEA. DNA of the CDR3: TGCAGCGTTGAAGTAGGGGGAACTGGAAACACCATATATTTT. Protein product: CSVEVGGTGNTIYF.

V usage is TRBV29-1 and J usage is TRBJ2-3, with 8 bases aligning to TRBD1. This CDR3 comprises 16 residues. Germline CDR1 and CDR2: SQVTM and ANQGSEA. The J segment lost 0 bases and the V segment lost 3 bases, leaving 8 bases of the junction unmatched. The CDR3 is CSVDSATGASTDTQYF. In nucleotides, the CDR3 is TGCAGCGTTGATAGCGCGACAGGGGCGAGCACAGATACGCAGTATTTT.

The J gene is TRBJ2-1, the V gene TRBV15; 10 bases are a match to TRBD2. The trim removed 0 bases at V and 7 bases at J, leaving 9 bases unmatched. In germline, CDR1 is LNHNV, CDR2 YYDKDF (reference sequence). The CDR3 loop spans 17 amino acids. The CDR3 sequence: CATSRDGLAGVANEQFF. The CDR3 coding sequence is TGTGCCACCAGCAGAGATGGGCTAGCGGGAGTGGCGAATGAGCAGTTCTTC. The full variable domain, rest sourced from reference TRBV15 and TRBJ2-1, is DAMVIQNPRYQVTQFGKPVTLSCSQTLNHNVMYWYQQKSSQAPKLLFHYYDKDFNNEADTPDNFQSRRPNTSFCFLDIRSPGLGDTAMYLCATSRDGLAGVANEQFFGPGTRLTVL.

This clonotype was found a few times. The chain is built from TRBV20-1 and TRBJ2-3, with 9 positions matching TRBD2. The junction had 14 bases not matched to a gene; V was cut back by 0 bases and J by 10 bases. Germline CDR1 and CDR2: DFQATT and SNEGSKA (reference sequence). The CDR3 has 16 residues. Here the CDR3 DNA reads TGCAGTGCTAGAGATAGGCTAGCGGGGACCTCTGGCCCGCAGTATTTT. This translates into CSARDRLAGTSGPQYF.